The sequence of this T cell receptor (beta chain) was determined in a study of T-cell memory formation after mild COVID-19. Study as a whole: The study found TCR clusters largely donor specific. Study findings and constraints: Contracting CD8+ clones were enriched in EMRA, CD4+ mainly in CM and EM. Several responding clones turned up in pre-infection memory, indicating that cross-reactive memory may have taken part. Clones contracting across day 15 to 85 had a balanced CD4/CD8 profile; later expanding clones leaned CD4+.

This clonotype was seen more than once but under ten times. What it binds is not known. Each CDR3 protein gets one entry after TCRdb re-called the 5' RACE reads with MiXCR. This table has about 180,000 distinct CDR3 sequences, 16% appearing once. Germline V gene data show CDR1 as DFQATT and CDR2 as SNEGSKA (reference sequence). The ends were cut back, 7 bases at V and 1 base at J, with 17 bases in the middle. The CDR3 sequence is 15 residues long. This TCR came from an adult woman who had mild COVID-19 (a few samples of this study predate the infection). Cell type and time point are not known. The chain joins TRBV20-1 to TRBJ2-4; D might be TRBD1 or TRBD2, each matching 6 bases. Sequenced material: PBMCs or a T cell subset sorted from them (not recorded which). CDR3 sequence reads: CSGLGGLNAKNIQYF. The CDR3, as DNA: TGCAGTGGTTTGGGGGGCCTAAACGCCAAAAACATTCAGTACTTC.